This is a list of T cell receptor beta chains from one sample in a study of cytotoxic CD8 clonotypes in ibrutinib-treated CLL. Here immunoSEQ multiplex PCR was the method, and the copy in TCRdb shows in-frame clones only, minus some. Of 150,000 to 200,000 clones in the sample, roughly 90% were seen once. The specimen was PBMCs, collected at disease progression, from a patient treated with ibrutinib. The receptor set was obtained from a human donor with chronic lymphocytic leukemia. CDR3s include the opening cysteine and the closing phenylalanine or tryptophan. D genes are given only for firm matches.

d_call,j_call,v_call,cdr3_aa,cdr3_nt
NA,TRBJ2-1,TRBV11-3,CASSLGTREQFF,TGTGCCAGCAGCTTAGGGACTCGCGAGCAGTTCTTC
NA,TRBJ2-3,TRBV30,CALRGASWDTQYF,TGTGCCTTGAGAGGGGCTAGCTGGGATACGCAGTATTTT
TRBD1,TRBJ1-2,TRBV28,CASSPLGQGAGGYTF,TGTGCCAGCAGTCCTCTAGGACAGGGGGCGGGTGGCTACACCTTC
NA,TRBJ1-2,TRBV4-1,CASSQGEGVPFGSGYTF,TGCGCCAGCAGCCAAGGGGAAGGGGTGCCTTTCGGTTCCGGCTACACCTTC
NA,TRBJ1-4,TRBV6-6,CASGPSLDGEKLFF,TGTGCCAGCGGGCCGTCCCTGGACGGTGAAAAACTGTTTTTT
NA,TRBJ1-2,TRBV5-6,CASSLQGAGYTF,TGTGCCAGCAGCTTACAGGGAGCTGGCTACACCTTC
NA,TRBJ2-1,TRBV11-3,CASSLRQAGDEQFF,TGTGCCAGCAGCTTACGACAGGCGGGGGATGAGCAGTTCTTC
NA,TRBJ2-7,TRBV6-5,CASSYPTAPDEQYF,TGTGCCAGCAGTTACCCCACGGCCCCTGACGAGCAGTACTTC
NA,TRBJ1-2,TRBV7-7,CLRGPRNYGYTF,TGTCTTAGGGGACCGAGAAACTATGGCTACACCTTC
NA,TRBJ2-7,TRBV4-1,CASSRDPAYEQYF,TGCGCCAGCAGCAGGGACCCGGCCTACGAGCAGTACTTC
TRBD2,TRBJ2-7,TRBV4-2,CASSQATSGYEQYF,TGTGCCAGCAGCCAAGCGACTAGCGGCTACGAGCAGTACTTC
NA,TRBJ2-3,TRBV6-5,CASSYSRGIPDTQYF,TGTGCCAGCAGTTACTCGAGAGGGATCCCAGATACGCAGTATTTT
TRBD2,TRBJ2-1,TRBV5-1,CASSLEASGIPSEQFF,TGCGCCAGCAGCTTGGAGGCTAGCGGGATCCCCTCAGAGCAGTTCTTC
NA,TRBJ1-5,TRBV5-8,CASSLGQPQHF,TGTGCCAGCAGCTTGGGACAGCCCCAGCATTTT
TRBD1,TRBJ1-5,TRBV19,CASSVGTGTHQPQHF,TGTGCCAGTAGTGTTGGGACAGGGACGCATCAGCCCCAGCATTTT
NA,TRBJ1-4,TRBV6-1,CASSERATNEKLFF,TGTGCCAGCAGTGAAAGGGCCACTAATGAAAAACTGTTTTTT
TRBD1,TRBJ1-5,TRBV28,CASSPIGQGGQPQHF,TGTGCCAGCAGCCCCATCGGACAGGGAGGACAGCCCCAGCATTTT
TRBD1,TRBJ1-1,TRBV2,CASRGRTGRYTEAFF,TGTGCCAGCAGAGGAAGGACAGGGAGATACACTGAAGCTTTCTTT
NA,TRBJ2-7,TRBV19,CASSMAGQDTKRNYEQYF,TGTGCCAGTAGTATGGCCGGACAAGATACGAAAAGAAACTACGAGCAGTACTTC
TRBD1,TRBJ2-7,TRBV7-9,CASSLVLGAATGGDEQYF,TGTGCCAGCAGCTTAGTCCTGGGGGCTGCGACAGGGGGTGACGAGCAGTACTTC
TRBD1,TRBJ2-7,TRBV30,CAWSVQGGAYEQYF,TGTGCCTGGAGTGTACAAGGGGGCGCCTACGAGCAGTACTTC
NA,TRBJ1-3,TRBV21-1,CASNYRDRRFSGNTIYF,TGTGCCAGCAACTACCGGGACAGGAGATTTTCTGGAAACACCATATATTTT
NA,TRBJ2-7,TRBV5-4,CASSLEAPGVSEQYF,TGTGCCAGCAGCTTGGAGGCGCCAGGGGTGAGCGAGCAGTACTTC
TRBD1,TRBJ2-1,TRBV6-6,CASSYMDRRYNEQFF,TGTGCCAGCAGTTACATGGACAGGAGATACAATGAGCAGTTCTTC
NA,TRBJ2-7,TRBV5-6,CASSLDFGSYEQYF,TGTGCCAGCAGCTTGGATTTCGGCTCCTACGAGCAGTACTTC
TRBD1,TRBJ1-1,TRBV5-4,CARGTGRDTEAFF,TGTGCGCGAGGGACAGGGAGGGACACTGAAGCTTTCTTT
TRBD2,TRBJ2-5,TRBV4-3,CASSQGLAGAAETQYF,TGCGCCAGCAGCCAAGGGCTAGCGGGAGCGGCTGAGACCCAGTACTTC